Following are 11 T cell receptor beta chains from one sample sequenced in a study of technical replicates of blood from a few donors. Generated by immunoSEQ multiplex PCR, the TCRdb table keeps only in-frame clones and is missing some. The sample records fewer than 100,000 clones, about 94% being singletons. Sequencing was performed on T cells isolated from PBMCs. The receptors shown here come from a human donor in good health.

The chain has TRBV6-1 and TRBJ1-5, with TRBD1 matching over 9 bases. CDR1 is MNHNS, CDR2 SASEGT, per germline. V shed 6 bases, J shed 6 bases, and the junction held 9 bases outside the gene matches. This CDR3 contains 15 residues. Here the CDR3 reads CASRTGQGQSQPQHF. The CDR3 DNA reads TGTGCCAGCAGAACTGGACAGGGGCAGAGTCAGCCCCAGCATTTT.

The chain recombines TRBV28 with TRBJ1-5; D unresolved. Trimming cost V 2 bases and J 9 bases, with 5 bases left between them. Germline lookup yields CDR1 MDHEN and CDR2 SYDVKM. This CDR3 contains 11 residues. CDR3 in amino acids: CASSLAGPQHF. The CDR3 region has the DNA TGTGCCAGCAGTTTAGCGGGGCCCCAGCATTTT. Full variable domain (outside the CDR3, taken from reference TRBV28 and TRBJ1-5): DVKVTQSSRYLVKRTGEKVFLECVQDMDHENMFWYRQDPGLGLRLIYFSYDVKMKEKGDIPEGYSVSREKKERFSLILESASTNQTSMYLCASSLAGPQHFGDGTRLSIL.

The DNA of the CDR3 is TGTGCCAGCAGTTTACGCGCAGATACGCAGTATTTT. Translation: CASSLRADTQYF. The chain has TRBV27 and TRBJ2-3; D not certain. V gave up 2 bases and J gave up 4 bases, with 4 bases separating them. Germline loops: CDR1 MNHEY, CDR2 SMNVEV (reference sequence). The CDR3 is 12 amino acids.

This clone was seen only a few times. The chain combines TRBV4-1 with TRBJ1-1, with TRBD1 as a possible D gene (6 bases). The V end lost 4 bases, the J end lost 2 bases, and 8 bases lay between the germline ends. Germline values: CDR1 MGHRA, CDR2 YSYEKL. The CDR3 runs to 13 residues. CDR3 DNA sequence: TGCGCCAGCAGCCCACAGGGAAACACTGAAGCTTTCTTT. It is translated as CASSPQGNTEAFF.

The chain joins TRBV10-1 to TRBJ2-7, with unresolved D. In germline, CDR1 is WNHNN, CDR2 SYGVQD (reference sequence). Trimming took off 0 bases at V and 3 bases at J, with 6 bases between the two ends. The CDR3 totals 13 residues. This chain's CDR3 is CASSESAGYEQYF. The CDR3 DNA reads as TGCGCCAGCAGTGAGTCGGCAGGCTACGAGCAGTACTTC.

The V call is TRBV10-3, the J call TRBJ2-7; 7 bases align to TRBD1. The CDR3 length is 13 residues. The germline CDR1 and CDR2 sequences are ENHRY and SYGVKD. V dropped 8 bases and J dropped 0; count of bases not matched to a gene: 4. The CDR3 spells CAIRQGSSYEQYF. CDR3 nucleotide sequence: TGTGCCATCCGACAGGGAAGCTCCTACGAGCAGTACTTC.

A note on this clone: Different DNA sequences within this sample yield the same CDR3. The rearrangement links TRBV4-1 to TRBJ2-5; D not resolved. CDR3 length: 14 amino acids. Germline V gives CDR1 MGHRA, CDR2 YSYEKL. The V and J ends lost 0 bases and 2 bases respectively, with 7 bases between them. CDR3 residues: CASSQDRGQETQYF. DNA of the CDR3: TGCGCCAGCAGCCAAGATCGAGGTCAAGAGACCCAGTACTTC.

The chain employs TRBV27 and TRBJ2-7, with TRBD1 identical over 11 bases. CDR3 size: 14 residues. The trim removed 5 bases at V and 6 bases at J, leaving 6 bases unmatched. Germline CDR1 and CDR2: MNHEY and SMNVEV (reference sequence). CDR3 coding DNA: TGTGCCAGCAGTCTGGGGACAGGGGGGGTCGAGCAGTACTTC. Residues: CASSLGTGGVEQYF.

The chain combines TRBV27 with TRBJ2-3, with TRBD2 as a possible D gene (6 bases). This CDR3 contains 15 residues. V lost 5 bases to trimming and J lost 6 bases, with 18 bases between them. CDR1 is MNHEY, CDR2 SMNVEV, per germline (reference sequence). DNA for the CDR3: TGTGCCAGCAGTAGCGGGCAGATCCCCGTGGATACGCAGTATTTT. As protein: CASSSGQIPVDTQYF.

The chain carries TRBV25-1 and TRBJ2-6; D is uncertain. This CDR3 contains 15 residues. The germline CDR1 and CDR2 sequences are MGHDK and SYGVNS. V was pared by 2 bases and J by 0 bases, with 5 bases between. This CDR3 is CASSEVNSGANVLTF. The CDR3, as DNA: TGTGCCAGCAGTGAAGTCAACTCTGGGGCCAACGTCCTGACTTTC.

This rearrangement joins TRBV20-1 to TRBJ2-7; D unclear. V was trimmed by 1 base and J by 6 bases, leaving 7 bases between them. CDR3 length: 11 residues. CDR1 DFQATT and CDR2 SNEGSKA come from the germline V gene (reference sequence). The CDR3 DNA is TGCAGTGCTAGAGTCATCGGCGAGCAGTACTTC. It codes for CSARVIGEQYF.